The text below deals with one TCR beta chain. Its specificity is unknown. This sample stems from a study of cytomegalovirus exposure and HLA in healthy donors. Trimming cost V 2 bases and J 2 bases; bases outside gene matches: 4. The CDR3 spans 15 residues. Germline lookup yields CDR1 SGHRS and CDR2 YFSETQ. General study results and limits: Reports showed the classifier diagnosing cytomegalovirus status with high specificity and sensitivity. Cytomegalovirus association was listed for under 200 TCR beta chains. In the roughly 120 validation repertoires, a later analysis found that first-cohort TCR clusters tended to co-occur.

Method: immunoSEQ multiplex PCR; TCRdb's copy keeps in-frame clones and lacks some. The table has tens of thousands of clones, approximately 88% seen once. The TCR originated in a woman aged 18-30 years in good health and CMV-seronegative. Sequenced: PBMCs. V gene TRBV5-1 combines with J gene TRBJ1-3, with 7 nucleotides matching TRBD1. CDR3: CASSLGQVPGNTIYF. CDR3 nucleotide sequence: TGCGCCAGCAGCTTAGGACAGGTCCCTGGAAACACCATATATTTT.